Listed here are 10 T cell receptor beta chains from one sample, sequenced in a study of cytomegalovirus exposure and HLA in healthy donors. The PCR made use of 60 Vbeta and 13 Jbeta primers. Profiling relied on immunoSEQ multiplex PCR, and the TCRdb table lists in-frame clones only, not all of them. The sample has some 70,000 clones, around 70% seen once; the top ten hold 13% to 15%. Specimen: PBMCs. These receptors came from a male donor in good health and CMV-seropositive.

This chain connects TRBV10-3 to TRBJ1-1; a weak D match, TRBD1 (5 bases). V dropped 3 bases and J dropped 0 bases, with 8 bases sitting between them. CDR3 length: 14 amino acids. Germline CDR1 is ENHRY and CDR2 is SYGVKD. CDR3 region: CAISDRQLNTEAFF. The DNA of the CDR3 is TGTGCCATCAGTGACCGACAGCTGAACACTGAAGCTTTCTTT.

The rearrangement links TRBV7-2 to TRBJ1-3; 9 positions match TRBD1. CDR3 length equals 16 residues. Germline V CDR1 and CDR2: SGHTA, FQGNSA. The junction had 4 bases not matched to a gene; V was cut back by 4 bases and J by 0 bases. The CDR3 loop reads CASSSTGGISGNTIYF. CDR3 coding DNA: TGTGCCAGCAGCTCGACAGGGGGAATCTCTGGAAACACCATATATTTT.

The chain links TRBV5-4 to TRBJ1-3, with TRBD1 matching over 9 bases. The V segment lost 4 bases and the J segment 4 bases; nucleotides outside the gene matches: 6. Germline CDR1 and CDR2: SGHNT and YYREEE (reference sequence). The CDR3 consists of 15 residues. CDR3 protein: CASSRPDRGGNTIYF. For the CDR3, the DNA is TGTGCCAGCAGCCGTCCGGACAGGGGCGGAAACACCATATATTTT.

V gene TRBV4-1 combines with J gene TRBJ1-4; D perhaps matches TRBD1 (6 bases). The length of the CDR3 is 15 residues. Germline lookup yields CDR1 MGHRA and CDR2 YSYEKL. V was shortened by 0 bases and J by 5 bases, with 10 bases between the two germline ends. The CDR3 region is CASSQEGQKNEKLFF. CDR3 nucleotide sequence: TGCGCCAGCAGCCAAGAAGGACAGAAGAATGAAAAACTGTTTTTT.

The chain has TRBV7-9 and TRBJ1-3; 8 positions agree with TRBD1. The V segment lost 5 bases and the J segment 2 bases; nucleotides outside the gene matches: 2. From germline, CDR1 is SEHNR and CDR2 FQNEAQ (reference sequence). The CDR3 length is 14 residues. For the CDR3, the DNA is TGTGCCAGCAGCCCAGGGGGCCCTGGAAACACCATATATTTT. Residues: CASSPGGPGNTIYF.

CDR3 region: CASSLGAGTDTQYF. CDR3 DNA: TGTGCCAGCAGCTTAGGTGCAGGGACAGATACGCAGTATTTT. The rearrangement uses TRBV13 and TRBJ2-3, with D possibly TRBD1 on 5 matching bases. Germline V gene lookup returns CDR1 PRHDT and CDR2 FYEKMQ (reference sequence). CDR3 size: 14 residues. Trimming removed 0 bases at V and 3 bases at J, with 7 bases between.

V and J are TRBV7-3 and TRBJ2-3; 9 positions agree with TRBD1. Germline CDR1 reads SGHTA; CDR2 reads FQGTGA. V dropped 2 bases and J dropped 7; count of bases not matched to a gene: 7. CDR3 size: 15 residues. CDR3 in amino acids: CASSLGGTGQYTQYF. CDR3 nucleotide sequence: TGTGCCAGCAGCTTAGGCGGGACAGGGCAATATACGCAGTATTTT.

The chain links TRBV7-9 to TRBJ2-1, with TRBD1 matching 10 bases. The length of the CDR3 is 16 residues. CDR1 is SEHNR and CDR2 is FQNEAQ in the germline V gene (reference sequence). V lost 3 bases to trimming and J lost 6 bases; unmatched junction nucleotides: 8. The CDR3 spells CASSFRGTGEVNEQFF. CDR3 bases: TGTGCCAGCAGCTTCCGCGGGACAGGGGAGGTCAATGAGCAGTTCTTC.

The table lists this clone with a count of one. The chain combines TRBV11-2 with TRBJ1-1, with 7 bases fitting TRBD1. The germline CDR1 and CDR2 sequences are SGHAT and FQNNGV. The CDR3 runs 13 residues. The ends lost 2 bases at V and 6 bases at J; junction bases unmatched: 3. CDR3 DNA: TGTGCCAGCAGCTTAACTCAGGGGGCTGAAGCTTTCTTT. Encoded protein: CASSLTQGAEAFF. Variable domain in full (rest from reference TRBV11-2 and TRBJ1-1): EAGVAQSPRYKIIEKRQSVAFWCNPISGHATLYWYQQILGQGPKLLIQFQNNGVVDDSQLPKDRFSAERLKGVDSTLKIQPAKLEDSAVYLCASSLTQGAEAFFGQGTRLTVV.

The chain carries TRBV4-1 and TRBJ2-3; tentatively, D is TRBD1 (5 bases). The CDR3 has 17 amino acids. The V gene's germline CDR1 is MGHRA and CDR2 YSYEKL. With 1 base removed from V and 1 base from J, the gap between germline ends came to 15 bases. For the CDR3, the DNA is TGCGCCAGCAGCCAAGTAAGGTCGCAGGGCGGCACAGATACGCAGTATTTT. Protein sequence: CASSQVRSQGGTDTQYF.